This entry features one T cell receptor (beta chain) sequence. This sample is part of a study of blood T cell repertoires in COVID-19. Per the authors' pipeline: Estimates of nucleated cell counts were drawn from the amplification of reference gene primers. Sequencing used immunoSEQ multiplex PCR; TCRdb keeps in-frame clones, though not all of them. That table furnishes V, J and clone size, whereas the DNA furnished D and trimming. The table includes approximately 150,000 clones, 85% to 95% detected once. V was clipped by 0 bases and J by 8 bases, with 13 bases between them. The CDR3 is 15 amino acids. The germline V gene has CDR1 LGHDT and CDR2 YNNKEL (reference sequence).

V usage is TRBV3-1 (or the pseudogene TRBV3-2) and J usage is TRBJ1-4; D gene ambiguous. The sequencing sample was made of peripheral blood. This TCR was recovered from a woman aged 60-70 years with COVID-19, enrolled during active disease. CDR3 in amino acids: CASSQEFGVGEKLFF. The CDR3 coding sequence is TGTGCCAGCAGCCAAGAATTCGGGGTGGGGGAAAAACTGTTTTTT.